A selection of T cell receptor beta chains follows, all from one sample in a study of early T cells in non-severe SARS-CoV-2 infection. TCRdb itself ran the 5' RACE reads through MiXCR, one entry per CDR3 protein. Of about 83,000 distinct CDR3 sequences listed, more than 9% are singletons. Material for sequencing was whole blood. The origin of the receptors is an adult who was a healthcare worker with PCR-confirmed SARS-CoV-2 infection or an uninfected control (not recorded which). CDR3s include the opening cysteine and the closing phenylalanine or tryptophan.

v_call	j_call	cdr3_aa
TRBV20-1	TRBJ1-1	CSASLGDRDGFF
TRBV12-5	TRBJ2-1	CASVPDPPSSYNEQFF
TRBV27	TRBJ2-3	CASSPRGGPDTDTQYF
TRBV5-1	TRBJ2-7	CASSLKGDAYEQYF
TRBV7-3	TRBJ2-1	CASSAHLAGGRNEQFF
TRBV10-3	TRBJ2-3	CAISGGRGEDTQYF
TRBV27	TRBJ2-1	CASSLGGAGAYNEQFF
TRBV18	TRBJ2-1	CASSPRLAGEYNEQFF
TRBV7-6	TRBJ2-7	CASSLREDSFLHF
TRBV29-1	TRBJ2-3	CSAGAGGTDTQYF
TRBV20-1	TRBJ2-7	CSGRQGQTYEQYF
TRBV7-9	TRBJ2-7	CASSLDLLTHEQYF
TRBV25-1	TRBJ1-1	CASVGAANTEAFF
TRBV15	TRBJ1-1	CATSREGNRGNTEAFF
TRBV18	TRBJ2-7	CASSPARGHEQYF
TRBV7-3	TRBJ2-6	CASSIPAGVLTF
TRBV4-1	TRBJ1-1	CASSQEGRAFGVNTEAFF
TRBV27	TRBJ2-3	CAAKPTSTDTQYF
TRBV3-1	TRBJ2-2	CASSQEVAGELFF
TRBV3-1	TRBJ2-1	CASSQRLPSEGQFF
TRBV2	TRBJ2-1	CASRTDLNNEQFF
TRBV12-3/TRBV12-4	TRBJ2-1	CASSTFRDRAGNEQFF
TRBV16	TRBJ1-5	CASSQSSRGLQPQHF